A single T cell receptor beta chain is shown here with its context. There are 12 residues in the CDR3. Looked up from germline, CDR1 is SGHTA and CDR2 is FQGNSA. TCRdb re-analysed the PCR reads in MiXCR, keeping a single row per CDR3 protein. Found here are about 12,000 distinct CDR3 sequences, about three fifths of them singletons; the top ten hold 32%. This record belongs to a study of tumor-infiltrating lymphocytes in oesophageal squamous cell carcinoma. The clonotype originates from a female donor with esophageal squamous cell carcinoma. The chain is built from TRBV7-2 and TRBJ2-7; D remains unclear. The last part of the DNA fits TRBJ2-1 better; the J call may be wrong. Source material: esophageal tumor tissue. The CDR3 sequence: CASSLRMHEQFF. As DNA, the CDR3 is TGTGCCAGCAGCTTAAGGATGCACGAGCAGTTCTTC.